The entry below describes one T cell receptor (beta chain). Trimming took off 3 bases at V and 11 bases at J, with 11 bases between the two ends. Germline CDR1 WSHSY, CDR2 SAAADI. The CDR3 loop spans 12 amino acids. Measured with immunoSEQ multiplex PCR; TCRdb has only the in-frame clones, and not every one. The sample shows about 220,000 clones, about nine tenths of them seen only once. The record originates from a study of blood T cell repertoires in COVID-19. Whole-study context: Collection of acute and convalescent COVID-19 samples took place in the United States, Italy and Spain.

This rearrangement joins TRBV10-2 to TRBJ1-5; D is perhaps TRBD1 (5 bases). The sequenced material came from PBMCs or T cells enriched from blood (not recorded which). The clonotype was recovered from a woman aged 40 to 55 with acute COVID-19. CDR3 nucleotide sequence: TGCGCCAGCAGTGATACCAGGGAGGCCCAGCATTTT. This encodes CASSDTREAQHF.